Listed here is a single T cell receptor beta chain. No cognate antigen has been identified for it. It has no much larger one-base neighbor in the sample; base qualities were not kept. The sample comes from a study of patients and donors after allogeneic stem cell transplantation (dated by TCRdb to between 2020 and 2021). From a lookup of the germline V gene (reference sequence), CDR1 and CDR2 are PRHDT and FYEKMQ. V is cut by 5 bases and J by 0 bases, and the space between the germline ends is 11 bases. The CDR3 runs 15 residues from the cysteine to the phenylalanine. Only CDR3 DNA is held: 45 bases, read in frame from base 1. The library was prepared using RT-PCR. Instrument used: NextSeq 550. TCRdb applied fastp at Q25 and MiXCR to the public reads, then kept only in-frame beta chains. CDR3 protein duplicates are merged, each entry listing the most common genes and DNA. The sample table shows just over 4,000 distinct CDR3 sequences, and approximately 24% are seen once. Clones ranked in the top ten supply 15% to 20% of the sample.

The clonotype originates from a human donor who was either an allogeneic HSCT recipient or a stem cell or donor lymphocyte infusion donor (not recorded which). It is not recorded whose cells these are; they may come from a transplant donor. Material: blood, either unsorted or a sorted T cell fraction (not recorded which). The V gene is TRBV13 and the J gene is TRBJ2-1; the D segment could be TRBD2, given 5 matching bases. The bases are TGTGCCAGCAGCCTCGACGGGAACTCCTACAATGAGCAGTTCTTC. Translated, this gives CASSLDGNSYNEQFF.